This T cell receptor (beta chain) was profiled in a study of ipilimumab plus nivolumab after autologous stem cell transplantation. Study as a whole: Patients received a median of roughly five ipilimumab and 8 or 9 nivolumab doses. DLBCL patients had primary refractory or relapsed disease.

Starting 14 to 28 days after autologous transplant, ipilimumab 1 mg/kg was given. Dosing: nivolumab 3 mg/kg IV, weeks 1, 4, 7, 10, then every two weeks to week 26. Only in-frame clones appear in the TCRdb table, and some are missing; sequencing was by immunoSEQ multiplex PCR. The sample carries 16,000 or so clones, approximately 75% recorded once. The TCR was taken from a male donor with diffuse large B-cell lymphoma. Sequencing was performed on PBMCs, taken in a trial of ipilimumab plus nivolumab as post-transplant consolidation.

In nucleotides, the CDR3 is TGTGCCAGCAGCTTACTCGTAACGGGGGGTATCTACGAGCAGTACTTC. Translation: CASSLLVTGGIYEQYF. The chain has TRBV7-2 and TRBJ2-7; TRBD2 aligns across 7 bases. The CDR3 length is 16 residues. V dropped 2 bases and J dropped 3; count of bases not matched to a gene: 10. CDR1 and CDR2 from the germline V gene are SGHTA and FQGNSA.